The 21 T cell receptor beta chains reported below all come from one sample, sequenced in a study of T cell clusters in autoimmune cytopenias. TRB was amplified by touch-down multiplex PCR, primer pools A and B combined. TCRdb re-called the multiplex PCR reads; every CDR3 protein appears as one record, without DNA. Here the sample table reports about 4,900 distinct CDR3 sequences. TRB was amplified from about 250 ng of peripheral blood genomic DNA per sample. These records were also assigned to another study, of T cell repertoires in aging, cancer and after chemotherapy.

The sample consisted of peripheral blood. The receptor source for this set is a human donor with chronic lymphocytic leukemia. The donor label of this sample is uncertain.

The chain links TRBV7-2 to TRBJ1-3. From germline, CDR1 is SGHTA and CDR2 FQGNSA. The CDR3 consists of 15 residues. The CDR3: CASSFSGYSGNTIYF.

The V and J genes are TRBV20-1 and TRBJ1-1; the D gene TCRdb calls, TRBD1, cannot be checked with no DNA. The germline CDR1 and CDR2 sequences are DFQATT and SNEGSKA (reference sequence). CDR3 length: 14 residues. CDR3 sequence reads: CSASQGAPGIEAFF.

Its frequency marks this clonotype as medium-sized (0.01 to 0.1%). The chain has TRBV5-5 and TRBJ1-5. CDR1 SGHKS and CDR2 YYEKEE come from the germline V gene (reference sequence). The CDR3 sequence is 17 residues long. This CDR3 reads CASSLASSPYSNQPQHF.

V is TRBV10-1 and J is TRBJ1-4. CDR3 length: 14 residues. Germline lookup yields CDR1 WNHNN and CDR2 SYGVQD (reference sequence). The CDR3 sequence: CASSESIEGGKLFF.

The chain employs TRBV5-1 and TRBJ1-2. There are 13 residues in the CDR3. From germline, CDR1 is SGHRS and CDR2 YFSETQ. CDR3: CASSLDSIYGYTF.

Frequency places this clonotype as medium-sized. This chain links TRBV6-1 with TRBJ2-3. The germline V gene has CDR1 MNHNS and CDR2 SASEGT. The CDR3 totals 13 residues. The CDR3 region is CASSSELSDTQYF.

This chain joins TRBV19 and TRBJ2-4; TCRdb's D call, TRBD1, is unchecked because there is no DNA. The CDR3 consists of 16 residues. Per the germline V gene, CDR1 is LNHDA and CDR2 is SQIVND (reference sequence). CDR3 sequence reads: CASSFPGQGAKNIQYF.

The chain joins TRBV6-4 to TRBJ2-1; without DNA, the TCRdb call of TRBD2 cannot be checked. Germline V gene sequence: CDR1 MRHNA, CDR2 SNTAGT. This CDR3 is built from 14 residues. The CDR3 here is CASSVLAGVSEQFF.

The chain couples TRBV6-6 to TRBJ2-1; checking the TCRdb D call of TRBD1 is not possible without DNA. This CDR3 is built from 16 residues. Looked up from germline, CDR1 is MNHNY and CDR2 is SVGAGI (reference sequence). The CDR3 is CASSYGTGGLSNEQFF.

This clonotype is deemed medium-sized (0.01 to 0.1%) by its frequency. The CDR3 region is CATRAGTGGSRGYTF. This chain connects TRBV15 to TRBJ1-2; no DNA is available, so the TRBD1 call from TCRdb remains unchecked. Germline loops: CDR1 LNHNV, CDR2 YYDKDF (reference sequence). The CDR3 loop spans 15 amino acids.

This clonotype is identified as medium-sized (0.01 to 0.1%) from frequency. The V call is TRBV7-6, the J call TRBJ2-2. Germline-derived CDR1 and CDR2 are SGHVS and FNYEAQ. The CDR3 runs 13 residues. CDR3 loop: CASSLNLNGELFF.

The chain combines TRBV12-3 or TRBV12-4 with TRBJ1-2; the D gene TCRdb calls, TRBD1, cannot be checked with no DNA. CDR3 length equals 12 residues. The CDR3 loop is CASSPGYYGYTF.

Frequency places this clonotype as medium-sized (0.01 to 0.1%). The V call is TRBV18, the J call TRBJ2-5; TCRdb designates TRBD1, a call that cannot be tested without DNA. Germline V lookup: CDR1 KGHSH, CDR2 LQKENI. The CDR3 extends over 14 amino acids. CDR3 region: CASSPRTGRETQYF.

The chain uses TRBV27 and TRBJ2-1; TCRdb proposes TRBD1, but this gene call is untestable without DNA. The CDR3 covers 17 residues. Germline V lookup: CDR1 MNHEY, CDR2 SMNVEV (reference sequence). CDR3: CASSLSRTGYRSNEQFF.

The J gene is TRBJ2-2, the V gene TRBV11-3; TCRdb lists TRBD1, though no DNA is available to test this call. Per germline, CDR1 SGHNT and CDR2 YENEEA. The CDR3 length is 16 residues. The CDR3: CASSPPGGRATGELFF.

This clonotype is labeled medium-sized based on frequency. This chain links TRBV18 with TRBJ2-3; the TRBD2 assignment by TCRdb is unverifiable without DNA. CDR3 length: 14 amino acids. The V gene's germline CDR1 is KGHSH and CDR2 LQKENI. The CDR3 loop is CASSPLLAGDTQYF. The whole variable domain, filled in from reference TRBV18 and TRBJ2-3, reads NAGVMQNPRHLVRRRGQEARLRCSPMKGHSHVYWYRQLPEEGLKFMVYLQKENIIDESGMPKERFSAEFPKEGPSILRIQQVVRGDSAAYFCASSPLLAGDTQYFGPGTRLTVL.

The chain recombines TRBV7-6 with TRBJ2-2; the D call from TCRdb, TRBD1, cannot be confirmed without DNA. In germline, CDR1 is SGHVS, CDR2 FNYEAQ. This CDR3 is 14 amino acids long. CDR3: CASAPTGVPGELFF.

V gene TRBV18 combines with J gene TRBJ2-6; absent DNA, TCRdb's TRBD1 call cannot be checked. Germline assignment: CDR1 KGHSH and CDR2 LQKENI. This CDR3 is 19 amino acids long. CDR3 protein: CASSPLGQVLLVGANVLTF.

This clonotype is medium-sized (0.01 to 0.1%) by frequency. This chain connects TRBV29-1 to TRBJ1-2; TCRdb names TRBD1, which stays unverified in the absence of DNA. This CDR3 spans 13 amino acids. Germline lookup yields CDR1 SQVTM and CDR2 ANQGSEA. This chain's CDR3 is CSDSGALNYGYTF. The whole variable domain, remainder taken from reference TRBV29-1 and TRBJ1-2, is SAVISQKPSRDICQRGTSLTIQCQVDSQVTMMFWYRQQPGQSLTLIATANQGSEATYESGFVIDKFPISRPNLTFSTLTVSNMSPEDSSIYLCSDSGALNYGYTFGSGTRLTVV.

The chain combines TRBV5-1 with TRBJ2-5; no DNA is available, so the TRBD2 call from TCRdb remains unchecked. The length of the CDR3 is 14 residues. Germline values: CDR1 SGHRS, CDR2 YFSETQ. CDR3 region: CASSLRQPSGEQYF.

The chain recombines TRBV5-1 with TRBJ2-7; TCRdb's D gene call, TRBD1, goes unchecked for lack of DNA. Germline V gene lookup returns CDR1 SGHRS and CDR2 YFSETQ. The CDR3 consists of 18 residues. CDR3: CASSVAGQGPKSSYEQYF. Based on the CDR3 plus reference TRBV5-1 and TRBJ2-7, the full variable domain is KAGVTQTPRYLIKTRGQQVTLSCSPISGHRSVSWYQQTPGQGLQFLFEYFSETQRNKGNFPGRFSGRQFSNSRSEMNVSTLELGDSALYLCASSVAGQGPKSSYEQYFGPGTRLTVT.